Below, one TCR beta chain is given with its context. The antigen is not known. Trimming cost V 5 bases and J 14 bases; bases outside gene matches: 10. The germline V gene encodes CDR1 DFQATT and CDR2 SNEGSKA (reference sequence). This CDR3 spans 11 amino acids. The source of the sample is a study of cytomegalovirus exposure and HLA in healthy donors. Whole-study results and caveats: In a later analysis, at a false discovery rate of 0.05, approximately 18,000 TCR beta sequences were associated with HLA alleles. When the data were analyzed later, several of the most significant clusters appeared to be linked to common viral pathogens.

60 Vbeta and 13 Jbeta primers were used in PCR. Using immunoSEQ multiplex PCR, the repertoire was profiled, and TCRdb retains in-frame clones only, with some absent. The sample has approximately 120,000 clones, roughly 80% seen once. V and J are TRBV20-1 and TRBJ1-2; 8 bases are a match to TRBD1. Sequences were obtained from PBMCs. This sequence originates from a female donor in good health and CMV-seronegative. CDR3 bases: TGCAGTGCTTCGGACAGGGACCCATTTACCTTC. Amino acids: CSASDRDPFTF.